This T cell receptor (beta chain) was profiled in a study of T cell repertoires in cytomegalovirus infection. About the study: Indicated by public TCR beta signatures were CMV infection and matching HLA type.

In germline, CDR1 is MNHNS, CDR2 SASEGT. V lost 5 bases and J lost 0, with 13 bases in between. The CDR3 sequence is 15 residues long. Broader study findings: CMV-specific HLA-C-restricted TCR beta clonotypes dominated the ex vivo response.

From the reads, TCRdb called clonotypes with MiXCR, one entry per CDR3 protein. The repertoire holds 200,000 to 250,000 distinct CDR3 sequences, with around 12% as singletons. This clonotype was counted ten times or more. No antigen is known for it. The TCR was taken from a human donor in good health (CMV status not recorded). Some clones in this sample may be carry-over from other donors' samples. The sequencing sample was made of PBMCs. V and J are TRBV6-1 and TRBJ1-2; D remains ambiguous. The DNA for the CDR3 is TGTGCCAGCAGTCCCGTGACCGAGTCTAACTATGGCTACACCTTC. Residues: CASSPVTESNYGYTF.